This passage covers 22 T cell receptor beta chains from one sample sequenced in a study of T cell responses to AZD1222 COVID-19 vaccine (dated by TCRdb to the early 2020s). Per the publication, the time point label means: baseline before first vaccination. Library preparation was by the immunoSEQ multiplex PCR assay. The table was pulled from immuneACCESS by TCRdb, which kept in-frame rearrangements only. Such tables lose some clones; where checked, under half of the loss comes from unresolved V genes, and the rest has no known cause. In this sample the table shows 180,000 or so clones, 90% to 95% of which occur a single time. Around 3% of the sample goes to the ten largest clones. The source material was peripheral blood, sampled on day 0 of AZD1222 vaccination. Source of these receptors: an adult in good health.

The V and J genes are TRBV10-2 and TRBJ1-2; no reliable D call. The CDR3 covers 13 residues. V was shortened by 5 bases and J by 4 bases, with 11 bases between the two germline ends. Per the germline V gene, CDR1 is WSHSY and CDR2 is SAAADI. CDR3 sequence reads: CASSSDAPYGYTF. The CDR3, as DNA: TGCGCCAGCAGTTCGGACGCGCCCTATGGCTACACCTTC.

This rearrangement joins TRBV11-3 to TRBJ2-2; 9 bases line up with TRBD1. Germline V CDR1 and CDR2: SGHNT, YENEEA. CDR3 length: 15 residues. The ends lost 5 bases at V and 1 base at J; junction bases unmatched: 2. DNA for the CDR3: TGTGCCAGCAGCCAGGGACAGGGGAACACCGGGGAGCTGTTTTTT. Translated: CASSQGQGNTGELFF.

This rearrangement joins TRBV4-2 to TRBJ2-1; the D is unclear. CDR3 size: 14 residues. Trimming stripped 0 bases from V and 6 bases from J, with 9 bases between. Per germline, CDR1 LGHNA and CDR2 YNFKEQ. The CDR3 nucleotides read TGTGCCAGCAGCCAAGATACCAGTTTCAATGAGCAGTTCTTC. It is translated as CASSQDTSFNEQFF.

The chain uses TRBV2 and TRBJ2-4, with a tentative D call TRBD1 (6 bases). Germline CDR1 and CDR2: SNHLY and FYNNEI. There are 17 residues in the CDR3. V gave up 2 bases and J gave up 0 bases, with 14 bases separating them. The CDR3: CASSESSGGIAKNIQYF. CDR3 nucleotides: TGTGCCAGCAGTGAATCTTCTGGGGGCATAGCCAAAAACATTCAGTACTTC.

This rearrangement joins TRBV19 to TRBJ2-1, with a tentative D call TRBD1 (6 bases). CDR1 LNHDA and CDR2 SQIVND come from the germline V gene (reference sequence). Trimming removed 5 bases at V and 0 bases at J, with 11 bases between. The CDR3 has 15 residues. The chain's CDR3 is CASSGQLSSYNEQFF. The CDR3 DNA reads TGTGCCAGTAGTGGACAGTTAAGCTCCTACAATGAGCAGTTCTTC.

The chain joins TRBV6-6 to TRBJ2-7; possibly TRBD1 or TRBD2 for D (6 bases each). CDR1 MNHNY and CDR2 SVGAGI come from the germline V gene (reference sequence). V was trimmed by 3 bases and J by 4 bases, leaving 10 bases between them. The CDR3 covers 13 residues. The CDR3 DNA reads as TGTGCCAGCAGTTATTCGGGGGCATACGAGCAGTACTTC. Translating gives CASSYSGAYEQYF.

This chain joins TRBV29-1 and TRBJ1-1, with TRBD1 matching over 7 bases. V shed 7 bases, J shed 0 bases, and the junction held 8 bases outside the gene matches. The length of the CDR3 is 14 residues. The V gene's germline CDR1 is SQVTM and CDR2 ANQGSEA. CDR3 nucleotides: TGCAGCGCCCGCTTGGGGACAGTGAACACTGAAGCTTTCTTT. Its protein is CSARLGTVNTEAFF.

As concerns this clone: This same CDR3 is encoded by further DNA sequences in the sample. The V call is TRBV11-2, the J call TRBJ2-1, with 7 positions matching TRBD2. The CDR3 consists of 15 residues. The germline V gene has CDR1 SGHAT and CDR2 FQNNGV. V trimming: 1 base; J trimming: 1 base; junction bases outside the gene matches: 1. For the CDR3, the DNA is TGTGCCAGCAGCTTAGGGGGGGGTTCCTACAATGAGCAGTTCTTC. It translates to CASSLGGGSYNEQFF.

The V gene is TRBV11-1, the J gene TRBJ2-2, with TRBD1 as a possible D gene (6 bases). This CDR3 has 13 residues. V dropped 1 base and J dropped 7 bases, with 7 bases sitting between them. Germline V gene sequence: CDR1 SGHAT, CDR2 FQDESV (reference sequence). CDR3 sequence reads: CASSLDRDGELFF. The CDR3 DNA reads as TGTGCCAGCAGCTTAGACAGGGACGGGGAGCTGTTTTTT.

This clone has just one count. The chain joins TRBV7-9 to TRBJ1-5; D not certain. The germline gives CDR1 SEHNR, CDR2 FQNEAQ (reference sequence). The CDR3 runs 13 residues. The V end lost 1 base, the J end lost 6 bases, and 7 bases lay between the germline ends. The CDR3 region is CASSLGSSQPQHF. In DNA, the CDR3 is TGTGCCAGCAGCTTAGGTTCGAGTCAGCCCCAGCATTTT.

V and J are TRBV3-1 (or the pseudogene TRBV3-2) and TRBJ2-2; D is ambiguous. The V end was cut by 4 bases, the J end by 7 bases, with 10 bases between. The CDR3 covers 13 residues. CDR1 is LGHDT and CDR2 is YNNKEL in the germline V gene (reference sequence). This CDR3 is CASSLRWSGELFF. CDR3 DNA: TGTGCCAGCAGCCTCAGGTGGAGCGGGGAGCTGTTTTTT.

The gene calls are TRBV6-5 and TRBJ2-7; 8 nucleotides match TRBD2. After removal of 6 bases from V and 3 bases from J, the junction contained 7 bases not matched to a gene. Germline-derived CDR1 and CDR2 are MNHEY and SVGAGI. The CDR3 has 14 residues. The CDR3 coding sequence is TGTGCCAGCAGGATACTAGCGGCAGACTACGAGCAGTACTTC. This translates into CASRILAADYEQYF.

The genes are TRBV5-4 and TRBJ2-7; 7 bases align to TRBD2. In germline, CDR1 is SGHNT, CDR2 YYREEE (reference sequence). The CDR3 is 15 amino acids. The V and J ends lost 5 bases and 0 bases, in that order; junction bases with no gene match: 8. For the CDR3, the DNA is TGTGCCAGCAGGACTGACGGGAGGAGCTCCTACGAGCAGTACTTC. Its protein is CASRTDGRSSYEQYF.

This chain connects TRBV5-4 to TRBJ2-5; 9 bases align to TRBD2. This CDR3 is 16 amino acids long. V gave up 0 bases and J gave up 5 bases; unmatched junction bases: 8. Germline V gives CDR1 SGHNT, CDR2 YYREEE (reference sequence). CDR3 DNA sequence: TGTGCCAGCAGCTTGGGTGGTAGCGGGAGCGGGGAGACCCAGTACTTC. It translates to CASSLGGSGSGETQYF.

The V call is TRBV5-1, the J call TRBJ1-2; weak D call: TRBD1 (6 bases). V dropped 2 bases and J dropped 1 base, with 12 bases sitting between them. CDR1 is SGHRS, CDR2 YFSETQ, per germline. CDR3 size: 15 residues. DNA for the CDR3: TGCGCCAGCAGCTTACGAAAACAGGGTAACTATGGCTACACCTTC. This sequence encodes CASSLRKQGNYGYTF.

The chain joins TRBV3-1 (or the pseudogene TRBV3-2) to TRBJ2-1; weak D call: TRBD2 (6 bases). Germline CDR1 LGHDT, CDR2 YNNKEL (reference sequence). The CDR3 totals 17 residues. V was pared by 1 base and J by 0 bases, with 13 bases between. CDR3 loop: CASSQGRGYSSYNEQFF. The CDR3, as DNA: TGTGCCAGCAGCCAAGGGAGGGGCTACAGCTCCTACAATGAGCAGTTCTTC.

V and J are TRBV15 and TRBJ1-3; maybe TRBD1 (5 bases). The CDR3 contains 13 residues. Trimming pared 6 bases from V and 1 base from J, leaving 7 bases between. Germline assignment: CDR1 LNHNV and CDR2 YYDKDF (reference sequence). CDR3: CATSAGSGNTIYF. DNA for the CDR3: TGTGCCACCAGTGCAGGGTCTGGAAACACCATATATTTT. Drawing the rest from reference TRBV15 and TRBJ1-3, the complete variable domain is DAMVIQNPRYQVTQFGKPVTLSCSQTLNHNVMYWYQQKSSQAPKLLFHYYDKDFNNEADTPDNFQSRRPNTSFCFLDIRSPGLGDTAMYLCATSAGSGNTIYFGEGSWLTVV.

The genes are TRBV6-6 and TRBJ1-1; the match to TRBD1 covers 7 bases. V shed 8 bases and J 5 bases; nucleotides not matched to a gene: 8. CDR3 size: 13 residues. Germline V CDR1 and CDR2: MNHNY, SVGAGI (reference sequence). The DNA of the CDR3 is TGTGCCAGCGGAAACAGGGGCGGGACTGAAGCTTTCTTT. Translating it yields CASGNRGGTEAFF.

The rearrangement uses TRBV19 and TRBJ1-5; a possible D gene is TRBD1 (6 bases). The ends were cut back, 7 bases at V and 0 bases at J, with 10 bases in the middle. CDR1 is LNHDA, CDR2 SQIVND, per germline (reference sequence). The CDR3 covers 14 residues. CDR3 DNA: TGTGCCAGTAAAGAGGGGGATAGCAATCAGCCCCAGCATTTT. This sequence encodes CASKEGDSNQPQHF.

This chain uses TRBV3-1 (or the pseudogene TRBV3-2) with TRBJ1-6; D possibly corresponds to TRBD1 (5 bases). Trimming removed 2 bases at V and 6 bases at J, with 11 bases between. The V gene's germline CDR1 is LGHDT and CDR2 YNNKEL (reference sequence). The CDR3 has 15 residues. This CDR3 is CASSQMQGSNSPLHF. The CDR3 region has the DNA TGTGCCAGCAGCCAAATGCAGGGTAGTAATTCACCCCTCCACTTT.

The chain links TRBV27 to TRBJ2-1; 8 bases are shared with TRBD1. The CDR3 totals 15 residues. The trim removed 6 bases at V and 7 bases at J, leaving 11 bases unmatched. Germline V gene data show CDR1 as MNHEY and CDR2 as SMNVEV (reference sequence). CDR3 coding DNA: TGTGCCAGCAGGATCCAGGGGGCTGTGTCTAATGAGCAGTTCTTC. Its translation is CASRIQGAVSNEQFF.

This chain links TRBV20-1 with TRBJ2-7, with D perhaps matching TRBD1 (6 bases). CDR3 length: 13 residues. Deletions cut 3 bases from V and 4 bases from J, with 13 bases between. Germline CDR1 DFQATT, CDR2 SNEGSKA (reference sequence). As DNA, the CDR3 is TGCAGTGCTAGTCTCGGACAGCCTTACGAGCAGTACTTC. It specifies CSASLGQPYEQYF.